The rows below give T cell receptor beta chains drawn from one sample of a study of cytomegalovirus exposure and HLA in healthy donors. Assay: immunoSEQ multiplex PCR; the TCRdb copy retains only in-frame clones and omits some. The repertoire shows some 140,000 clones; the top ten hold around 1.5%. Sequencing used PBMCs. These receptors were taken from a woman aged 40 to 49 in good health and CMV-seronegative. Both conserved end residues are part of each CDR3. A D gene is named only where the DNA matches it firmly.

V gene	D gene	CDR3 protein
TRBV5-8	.	CASSLAWGGAANTGELFF
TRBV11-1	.	CASSVANYGYTF
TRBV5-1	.	CASSLESGPGELFF
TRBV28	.	CASRDIYSNQPQHF
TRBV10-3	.	CATQGLSDKSGAYTEAFF
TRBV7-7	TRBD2	CASSPLAGGNTGELFF
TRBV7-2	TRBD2	CASSSPGLGSTDTQYF
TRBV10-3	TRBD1	CAIREQGISNQPQHF
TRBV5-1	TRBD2	CASSLLIGASGGARDTQYF
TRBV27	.	CASRKGHYGYTF
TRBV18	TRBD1	CASSFTGDPNSPLHF
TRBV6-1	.	CASSEGGKPIYF
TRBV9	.	CASSADRMNTEAFF
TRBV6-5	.	CASSPSGGPEQYF
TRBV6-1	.	CASSEVGVFYGYTF
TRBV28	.	CASSEGTPYNEQFF
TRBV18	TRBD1	CASSPRVTGGYGYTF
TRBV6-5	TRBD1	CASSSRTGGYGYTF
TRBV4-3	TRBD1	CASSQGDRDRQPQHF
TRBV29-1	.	CSAVEETQYF
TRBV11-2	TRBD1	CASSLDRGRDYGYTF
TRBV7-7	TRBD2	CASSLRAGGPDTQYF
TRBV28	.	CASSFSVGRAGANVLTF
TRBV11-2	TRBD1	CASSSGWGQGENIQYF
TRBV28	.	CASSLRRGWAYGYTF
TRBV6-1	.	CASSEASGEQPQHF
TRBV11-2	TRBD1	CASSRQGNYGYTF
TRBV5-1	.	CASSLAETEAFF
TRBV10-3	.	CAISESNPSQETQYF
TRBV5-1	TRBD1	CASSLAGTAVWGYTF
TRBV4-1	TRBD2	CASSRRGTSGGSTDTQYF
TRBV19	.	CASSIESQGAETQYF
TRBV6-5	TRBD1	CASSSTGGHQPQHF
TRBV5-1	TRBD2	CASSTGLASSSYNEQFF
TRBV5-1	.	CASSLVQGSGANVLTF
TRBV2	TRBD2	CASSLGLAGARGPDTQYF
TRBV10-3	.	CAISESKVQGYTF
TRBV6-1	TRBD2	CASSESGGTFFEQYF
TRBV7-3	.	CASSLTGGPGLDGYTF
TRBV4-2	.	CASTEGLGNSPLHF
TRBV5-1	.	CATSFGQLNTGELFF
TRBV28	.	CASRPFPGSAGELFF
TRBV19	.	CATTPAPSGRNGYTF
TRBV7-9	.	CASSLINSPVNTEAFF
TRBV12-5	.	CASGRGGAGPTDTQYF
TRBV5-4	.	CASSLGVTGNADTQYF
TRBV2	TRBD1	CASSEDRGHADTQYF
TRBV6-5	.	CATRRDSNSPLHF
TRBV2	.	CASSEQVNTEAFF
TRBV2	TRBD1	CASNDGTGASQPQHF
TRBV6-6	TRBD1	CASSYSNGPGGTQYF
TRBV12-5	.	CASGLGAGSGNTIYF
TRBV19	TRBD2	CASSRSSSGGAPGELFF
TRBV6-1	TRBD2	CASSPWTSPDTQYF
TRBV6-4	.	CASSPREPGYNEQFF
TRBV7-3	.	CASSPPAGSGANVLTF
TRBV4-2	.	CASSQDSQETQYF
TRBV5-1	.	CASSTYSYEQYF